This TCR beta chain came from a study of T cell responses to AZD1222 COVID-19 vaccine. TCRdb keeps only in-frame clones here, not all; method: immunoSEQ multiplex PCR. The sample has over 110,000 clones; 75% to 90% are singletons. CDR1 is SNHLY and CDR2 is FYNNEI in the germline V gene. Germline trimming cut 7 bases from V and 10 bases from J; bases unmatched to any gene: 5. The CDR3 has 14 residues. Second-dose recipients at about 4 or about 12 weeks were treated as one pooled group. V is TRBV2 and J is TRBJ2-1; 15 positions agree with TRBD2. The sequence derives from an adult who received the AZD1222 COVID-19 vaccine. The sample here was peripheral blood, taken 28 days after the second AZD1222 dose. CDR3 sequence reads: CASTPGTSGREQFF. CDR3 DNA: TGTGCCAGCACCCCTGGGACTAGCGGGAGGGAGCAGTTCTTC.